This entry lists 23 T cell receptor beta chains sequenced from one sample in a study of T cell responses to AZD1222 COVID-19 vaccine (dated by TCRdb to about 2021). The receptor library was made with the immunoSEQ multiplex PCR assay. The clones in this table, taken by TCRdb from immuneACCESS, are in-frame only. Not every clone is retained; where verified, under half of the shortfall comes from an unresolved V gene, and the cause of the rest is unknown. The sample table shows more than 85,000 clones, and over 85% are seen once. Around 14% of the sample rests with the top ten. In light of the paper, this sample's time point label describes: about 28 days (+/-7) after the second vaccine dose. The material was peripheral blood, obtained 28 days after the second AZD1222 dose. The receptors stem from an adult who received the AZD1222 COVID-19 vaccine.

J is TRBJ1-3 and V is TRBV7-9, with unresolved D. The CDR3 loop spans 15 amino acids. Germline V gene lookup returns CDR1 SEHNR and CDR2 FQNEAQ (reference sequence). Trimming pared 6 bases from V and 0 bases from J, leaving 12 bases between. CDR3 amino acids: CASSLNMSSGNTIYF. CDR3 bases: TGTGCCAGCAGTCTTAACATGAGCTCTGGAAACACCATATATTTT.

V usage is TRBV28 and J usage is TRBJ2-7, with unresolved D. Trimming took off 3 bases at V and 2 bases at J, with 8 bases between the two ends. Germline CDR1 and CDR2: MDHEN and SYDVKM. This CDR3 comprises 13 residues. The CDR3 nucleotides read TGTGCCAGCAGTTTCAGCCCAACCTACGAGCAGTACTTC. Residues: CASSFSPTYEQYF.

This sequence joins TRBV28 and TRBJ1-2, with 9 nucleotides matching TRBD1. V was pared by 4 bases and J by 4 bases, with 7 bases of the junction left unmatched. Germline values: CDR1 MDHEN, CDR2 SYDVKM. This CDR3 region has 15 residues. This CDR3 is CASSSPGQGRYGYTF. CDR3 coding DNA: TGTGCCAGCAGTTCTCCGGGACAGGGCCGCTATGGCTACACCTTC.

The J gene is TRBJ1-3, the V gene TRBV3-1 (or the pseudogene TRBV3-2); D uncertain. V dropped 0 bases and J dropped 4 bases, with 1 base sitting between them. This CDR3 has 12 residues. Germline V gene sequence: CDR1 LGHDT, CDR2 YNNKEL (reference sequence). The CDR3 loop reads CASSQEGNTIYF. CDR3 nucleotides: TGTGCCAGCAGCCAAGAGGGAAACACCATATATTTT.

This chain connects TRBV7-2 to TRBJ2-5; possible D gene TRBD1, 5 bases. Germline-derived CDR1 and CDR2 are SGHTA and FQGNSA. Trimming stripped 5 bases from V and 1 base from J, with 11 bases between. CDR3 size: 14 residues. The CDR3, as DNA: TGTGCCAGCAGCCTGATGGGGCTCCAAGAGACCCAGTACTTC. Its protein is CASSLMGLQETQYF.

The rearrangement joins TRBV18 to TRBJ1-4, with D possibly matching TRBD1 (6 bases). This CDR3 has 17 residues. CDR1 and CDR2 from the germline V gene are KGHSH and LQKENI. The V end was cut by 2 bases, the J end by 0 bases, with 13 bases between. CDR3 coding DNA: TGTGCCAGCTCACCAGTCAGGGGACTTGCAACTAATGAAAAACTGTTTTTT. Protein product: CASSPVRGLATNEKLFF.

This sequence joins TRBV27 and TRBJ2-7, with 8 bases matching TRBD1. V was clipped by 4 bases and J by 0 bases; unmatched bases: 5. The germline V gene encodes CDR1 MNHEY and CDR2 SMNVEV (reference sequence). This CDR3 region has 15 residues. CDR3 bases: TGTGCCAGCAGTTCACGCAGGGGGCACTCCTACGAGCAGTACTTC. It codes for CASSSRRGHSYEQYF.

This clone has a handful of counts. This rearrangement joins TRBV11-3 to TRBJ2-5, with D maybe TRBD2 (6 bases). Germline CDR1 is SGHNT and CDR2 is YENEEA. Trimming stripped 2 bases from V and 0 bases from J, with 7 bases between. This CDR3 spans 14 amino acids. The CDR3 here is CASSLRGNQETQYF. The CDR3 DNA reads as TGTGCCAGCAGCTTACGGGGGAACCAAGAGACCCAGTACTTC.

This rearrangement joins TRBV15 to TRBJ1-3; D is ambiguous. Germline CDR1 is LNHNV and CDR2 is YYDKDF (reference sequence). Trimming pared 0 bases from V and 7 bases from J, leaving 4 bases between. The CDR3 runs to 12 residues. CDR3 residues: CATSRERNTIYF. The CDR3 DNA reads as TGTGCCACCAGCAGAGAACGGAACACCATATATTTT.

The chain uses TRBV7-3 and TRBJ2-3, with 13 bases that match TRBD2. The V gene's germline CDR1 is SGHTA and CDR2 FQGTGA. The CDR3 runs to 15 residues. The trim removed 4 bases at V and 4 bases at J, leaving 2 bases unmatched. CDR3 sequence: CASSSGLAGADTQYF. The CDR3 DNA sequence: TGTGCCAGCAGCTCCGGACTAGCGGGGGCAGATACGCAGTATTTT.

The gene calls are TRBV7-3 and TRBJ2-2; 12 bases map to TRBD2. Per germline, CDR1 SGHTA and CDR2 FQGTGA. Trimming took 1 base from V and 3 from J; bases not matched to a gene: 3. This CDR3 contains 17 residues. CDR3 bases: TGTGCCAGCAGCTTAAAAAGGACTAGCGGGGACACCGGGGAGCTGTTTTTT. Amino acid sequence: CASSLKRTSGDTGELFF.

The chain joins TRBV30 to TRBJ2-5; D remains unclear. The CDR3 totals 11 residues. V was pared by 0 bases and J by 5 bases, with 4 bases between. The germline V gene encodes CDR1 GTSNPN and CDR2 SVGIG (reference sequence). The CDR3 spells CAWSVLETQYF. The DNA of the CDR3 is TGTGCCTGGAGTGTACTGGAGACCCAGTACTTC.

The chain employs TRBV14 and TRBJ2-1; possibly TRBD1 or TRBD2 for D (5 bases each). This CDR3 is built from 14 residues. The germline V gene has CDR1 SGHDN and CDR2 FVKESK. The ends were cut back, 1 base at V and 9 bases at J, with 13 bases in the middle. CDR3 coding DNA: TGTGCCAGCAGCCAAGGCCCAGGGAGTATTGAGCAGTTCTTC. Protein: CASSQGPGSIEQFF.

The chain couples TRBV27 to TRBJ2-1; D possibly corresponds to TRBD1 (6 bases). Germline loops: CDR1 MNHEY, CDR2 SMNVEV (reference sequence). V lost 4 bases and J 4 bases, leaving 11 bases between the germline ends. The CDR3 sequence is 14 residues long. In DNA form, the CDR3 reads TGTGCCAGCAGTTCCCCAGACAGGTACAATGAGCAGTTCTTC. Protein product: CASSSPDRYNEQFF.

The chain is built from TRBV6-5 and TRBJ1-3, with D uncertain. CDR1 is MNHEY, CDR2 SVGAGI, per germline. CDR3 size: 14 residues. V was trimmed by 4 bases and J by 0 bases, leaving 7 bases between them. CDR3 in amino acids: CASSSGNSGNTIYF. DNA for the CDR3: TGTGCCAGCAGTTCCGGGAACTCTGGAAACACCATATATTTT.

For the CDR3, the DNA is TGTGCCAGCAGCCACACAGTGAATGAGCAGTTCTTC. Protein sequence: CASSHTVNEQFF. The V gene is TRBV7-9, the J gene TRBJ2-1; D gene ambiguous. The V gene's germline CDR1 is SEHNR and CDR2 FQNEAQ (reference sequence). V lost 5 bases, J lost 7 bases, and 9 bases lay in between. This CDR3 is 12 amino acids long.

As DNA, the CDR3 is TGTGCCAGCTCACAGGGACTAGCGCCGAACACCGGGGAGCTGTTTTTT. This gives the protein CASSQGLAPNTGELFF. The chain couples TRBV18 to TRBJ2-2, with 10 bases identical to TRBD2. Germline V gene sequence: CDR1 KGHSH, CDR2 LQKENI. This CDR3 contains 16 residues. V trimming: 4 bases; J trimming: 0 bases; junction bases outside the gene matches: 2.

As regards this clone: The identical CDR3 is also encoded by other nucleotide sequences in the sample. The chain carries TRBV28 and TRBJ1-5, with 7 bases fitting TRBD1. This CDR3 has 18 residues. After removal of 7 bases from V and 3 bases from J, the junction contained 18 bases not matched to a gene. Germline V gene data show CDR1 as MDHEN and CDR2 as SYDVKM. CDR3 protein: CASNWPTTGKVDNQPQHF. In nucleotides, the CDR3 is TGTGCCAGCAACTGGCCTACGACAGGGAAGGTCGACAATCAGCCCCAGCATTTT.

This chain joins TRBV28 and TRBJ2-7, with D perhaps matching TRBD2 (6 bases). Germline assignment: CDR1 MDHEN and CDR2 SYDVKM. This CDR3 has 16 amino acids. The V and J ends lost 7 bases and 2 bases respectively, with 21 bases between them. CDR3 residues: CASNKGRGGPTYEQYF. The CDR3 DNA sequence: TGTGCCAGCAACAAAGGAAGGGGAGGACCCACCTACGAGCAGTACTTC.

The CDR3 loop reads CSERGLAGAQETQYF. The CDR3 nucleotides read TGCAGCGAGAGGGGGCTAGCGGGGGCCCAAGAGACCCAGTACTTC. V is TRBV29-1 and J is TRBJ2-5, with 10 nucleotides matching TRBD2. The CDR3 contains 15 residues. The junction had 9 bases not matched to a gene; V was cut back by 7 bases and J by 1 base. From germline, CDR1 is SQVTM and CDR2 ANQGSEA. Variable domain in full (rest from reference TRBV29-1 and TRBJ2-5): SAVISQKPSRDICQRGTSLTIQCQVDSQVTMMFWYRQQPGQSLTLIATANQGSEATYESGFVIDKFPISRPNLTFSTLTVSNMSPEDSSIYLCSERGLAGAQETQYFGPGTRLLVL.

The CDR3 loop is CATSDGGTGTYEQYF. DNA of the CDR3: TGTGCCACCAGTGACGGCGGGACAGGGACCTACGAGCAGTACTTC. The chain joins TRBV24-1 to TRBJ2-7; TRBD1 matches 9 bases. This CDR3 spans 15 amino acids. Germline CDR1 and CDR2: KGHDR and SFDVKD. The junction had 5 bases not matched to a gene; V was cut back by 4 bases and J by 2 bases.

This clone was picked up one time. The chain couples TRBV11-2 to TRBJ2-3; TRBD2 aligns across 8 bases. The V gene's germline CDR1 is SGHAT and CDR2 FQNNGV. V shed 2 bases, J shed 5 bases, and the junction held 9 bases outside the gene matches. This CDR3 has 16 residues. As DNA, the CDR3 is TGTGCCAGCAGCTTACAGGGCGCGGGAGGAGGAGATACGCAGTATTTT. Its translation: CASSLQGAGGGDTQYF.

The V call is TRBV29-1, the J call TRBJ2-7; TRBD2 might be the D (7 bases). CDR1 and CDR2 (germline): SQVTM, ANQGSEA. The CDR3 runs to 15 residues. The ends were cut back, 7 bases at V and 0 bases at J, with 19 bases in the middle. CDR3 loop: CSATSQGGGSYEQYF. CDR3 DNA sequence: TGCAGCGCCACCTCCCAGGGAGGGGGCTCCTACGAGCAGTACTTC.